These T cell receptor beta chains were read from a single sample in a study of CD8+CD57+ T cells in acquired aplastic anemia. One entry per CDR3 protein results from TCRdb running MiXCR on the reads. This sample carries 260,000 or so distinct CDR3 sequences, around half of them seen once, and the ten largest clones take about 8.3%. The specimen sequenced was sorted CD4+, CD8+, or CD8+CD57+ T cells (not recorded which) from PBMCs. The receptors derive from a human donor with aplastic anemia. Each CDR3 is given without its conserved first and last residue. Fields, in order: J gene, V gene, CDR3 protein.

j_call: TRBJ2-2
v_call: TRBV29-1
cdr3_aa: SVGLTGELF

j_call: TRBJ2-1
v_call: TRBV6-5
cdr3_aa: ASSYWDNPNNEQF

j_call: TRBJ2-2
v_call: TRBV5-8
cdr3_aa: ASSLWTGGSGELF

j_call: TRBJ2-5
v_call: TRBV20-1
cdr3_aa: SAGWTGQETQY

j_call: TRBJ2-7
v_call: TRBV20-1
cdr3_aa: SARPSASPYEQY

j_call: TRBJ1-2
v_call: TRBV7-9
cdr3_aa: ASSPTGPEREGGYT

j_call: TRBJ2-5
v_call: TRBV3-1
cdr3_aa: ASSQRTSGGRRTQY

j_call: TRBJ2-5
v_call: TRBV6-5
cdr3_aa: ASRSGKTQY

j_call: TRBJ2-1
v_call: TRBV25-1
cdr3_aa: ASSETGVSTYNEQF

j_call: TRBJ2-6
v_call: TRBV9
cdr3_aa: ASSAGTGSGANVLT

j_call: TRBJ1-5
v_call: TRBV27
cdr3_aa: ASSLPDRKGSNQPQH

j_call: TRBJ2-7
v_call: TRBV7-2
cdr3_aa: ASSLAGWGYEQY

j_call: TRBJ1-2
v_call: TRBV5-1
cdr3_aa: ASSTGRKKGYGYT

j_call: TRBJ2-6
v_call: TRBV4-2
cdr3_aa: ASRTSPLPSGANVLT

j_call: TRBJ1-3
v_call: TRBV7-9
cdr3_aa: ASSPQPNTIY

j_call: TRBJ1-6
v_call: TRBV9
cdr3_aa: ASSDGRWLNYNSPLH

j_call: TRBJ2-7
v_call: TRBV28
cdr3_aa: ATARILASSYEQY

j_call: TRBJ2-1
v_call: TRBV6-5
cdr3_aa: ASSYKDSHNEQF

j_call: TRBJ2-7
v_call: TRBV2
cdr3_aa: ASSVDQGNYGQY

j_call: TRBJ2-7
v_call: TRBV19
cdr3_aa: ASSIGGTNYEQY

j_call: TRBJ2-2
v_call: TRBV9
cdr3_aa: ASSGGGAGELF

j_call: TRBJ2-1
v_call: TRBV6-1
cdr3_aa: ASSPAGQGSLTLNNEQF

j_call: TRBJ1-2
v_call: TRBV29-1
cdr3_aa: SVATAAVAGNGYT

j_call: TRBJ2-2
v_call: TRBV7-6
cdr3_aa: ASSLSPPTGQGPGELF

j_call: TRBJ2-7
v_call: TRBV5-1
cdr3_aa: ASSSHAGGVYEQY

j_call: TRBJ1-2
v_call: TRBV14
cdr3_aa: ASSQEQNYGYT

j_call: TRBJ2-7
v_call: TRBV7-9
cdr3_aa: ASSAGYSYEQY

j_call: TRBJ2-3
v_call: TRBV29-1
cdr3_aa: SADFGVFGISDTQY

j_call: TRBJ2-3
v_call: TRBV29-1
cdr3_aa: SVEDRTVVNSDTQY

j_call: TRBJ2-7
v_call: TRBV5-5
cdr3_aa: ASSLGTSGVYEQY

j_call: TRBJ2-7
v_call: TRBV19
cdr3_aa: ASSPQGPSYEQY

j_call: TRBJ2-7
v_call: TRBV2
cdr3_aa: ASSLQRSSYEQY

j_call: TRBJ2-5
v_call: TRBV25-1
cdr3_aa: ASSGGGIQETQY

j_call: TRBJ2-3
v_call: TRBV7-2
cdr3_aa: ASSLIGQNTDTQY

j_call: TRBJ1-5
v_call: TRBV19
cdr3_aa: ASSIDYERDQPQH

j_call: TRBJ1-2
v_call: TRBV5-1
cdr3_aa: ASSQEGDYGYT

j_call: TRBJ2-3
v_call: TRBV20-1
cdr3_aa: SARPRGADTQY

j_call: TRBJ2-7
v_call: TRBV19
cdr3_aa: ASSIVWGSSYEQY

j_call: TRBJ1-2
v_call: TRBV10-3
cdr3_aa: AISEWVVDPNYGYT

j_call: TRBJ2-3
v_call: TRBV6-6
cdr3_aa: ASRSGSTDTQY

j_call: TRBJ1-2
v_call: TRBV4-3
cdr3_aa: ASQQGTVFGYGYT

j_call: TRBJ2-1
v_call: TRBV5-8
cdr3_aa: ASRVSNPLPHNEQF